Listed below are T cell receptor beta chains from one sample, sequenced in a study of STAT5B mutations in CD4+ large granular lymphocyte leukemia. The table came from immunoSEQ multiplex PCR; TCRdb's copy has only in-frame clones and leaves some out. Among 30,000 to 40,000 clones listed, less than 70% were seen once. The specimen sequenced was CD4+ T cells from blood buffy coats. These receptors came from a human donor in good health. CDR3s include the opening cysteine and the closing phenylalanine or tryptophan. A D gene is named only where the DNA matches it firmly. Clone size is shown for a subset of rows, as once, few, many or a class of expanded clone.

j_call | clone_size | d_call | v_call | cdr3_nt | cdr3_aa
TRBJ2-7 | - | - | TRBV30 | TGTGCCTGGAGTGCGGGGTCCACAGCCTTCCGAGAGGGCGAGCAGTACTTC | CAWSAGSTAFREGEQYF
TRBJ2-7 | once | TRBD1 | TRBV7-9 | TGTGCCAGCAGCATAGGGGGCGGAAGGGTCCGAGACGAGCAGTACTTC | CASSIGGGRVRDEQYF
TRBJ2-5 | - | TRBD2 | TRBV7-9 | TGTGCCAGCAGCTTTGGAGCGGGGGGGCTGGAGACCCAGTACTTC | CASSFGAGGLETQYF
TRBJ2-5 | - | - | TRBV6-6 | TGTGCCAGCAGTTACCTATTGGACGCCCGTACGCACTTC | CASSYLLDARTHF
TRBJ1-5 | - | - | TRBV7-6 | TGTGCCAGCAGACCGGACCTAAATAGCAATCAGCCCCAGCATTTT | CASRPDLNSNQPQHF
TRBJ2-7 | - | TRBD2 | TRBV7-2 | TGTGCCAGCAGCCTAACCCTAGCGGCAGACTACGAGCAGTACTTC | CASSLTLAADYEQYF
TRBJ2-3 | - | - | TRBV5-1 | TGCGCCAGCAGCTTTCTTCCTCGCTTGGGTCGGTTGGGGCCAGTTAGCACAGATACGCAGTATTTT | CASSFLPRLGRLGPVSTDTQYF
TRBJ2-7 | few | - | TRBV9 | TGTGCCAGCAGCGCGAGACAGGAGACCTACGAGCAGTACTTC | CASSARQETYEQYF
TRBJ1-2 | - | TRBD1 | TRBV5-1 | TGCGCCAGCAGCTTGCTAGGACAGGGAACCAGCGGCTACACCTTC | CASSLLGQGTSGYTF
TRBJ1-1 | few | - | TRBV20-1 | TGCAGTGCTGAAATGAAGACTGAAGCTTTCTTT | CSAEMKTEAFF
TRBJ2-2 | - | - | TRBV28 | TGTGCCAGCAGCCTTCTTTCGAACACCGGGGAGCTGTTTTTT | CASSLLSNTGELFF
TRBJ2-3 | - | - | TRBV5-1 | TGCGCCAGCAGCTTGGGTACTAGCTCTTCCACAGATACGCAGTATTTT | CASSLGTSSSTDTQYF
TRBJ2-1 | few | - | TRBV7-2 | TGTGCCAGCAGCTTAGGTTCGGCAGGGGCTCTCAATGAGCAGTTCTTC | CASSLGSAGALNEQFF
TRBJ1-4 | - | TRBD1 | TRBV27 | TGTGCCAGCAGTTTATCTCCGGGACAGGGTGATGAAAAACTGTTTTTT | CASSLSPGQGDEKLFF
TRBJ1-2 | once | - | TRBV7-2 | TGTGCCAGCAGCCCCCGGGGACTCCGTTATGGCTACACCTTC | CASSPRGLRYGYTF
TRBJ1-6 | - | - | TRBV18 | TGTGCCAGCTCACCTCCGGGACGGAACTATAATTCACCCCTCCACTTT | CASSPPGRNYNSPLHF
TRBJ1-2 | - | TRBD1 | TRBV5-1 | TGCGCCAGCAGCCCCAATATAGGACAGGGGAGTTATGGCTACACCTTC | CASSPNIGQGSYGYTF
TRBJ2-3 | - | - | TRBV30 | TGTGCCTGGAGGGCCGGGGTGGGGCAGGCCACAGATACGCAGTATTTT | CAWRAGVGQATDTQYF
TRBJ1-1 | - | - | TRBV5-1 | TGCGCCAGCAGCTTGGGGCAGGAAAACACTGAAGCTTTCTTT | CASSLGQENTEAFF
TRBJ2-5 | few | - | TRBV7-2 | TGTGCCAGCAGCGCGTACAGGCCACAAGAGACCCAGTACTTC | CASSAYRPQETQYF
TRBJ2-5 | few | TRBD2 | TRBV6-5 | TGTGCCAGCAGTTACTCACCGGGGGGCCAAGAGACCCAGTACTTC | CASSYSPGGQETQYF
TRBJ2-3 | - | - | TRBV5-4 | TGTGCCAGCAGTTTGAGTCTAGCAGATACGCAGTATTTT | CASSLSLADTQYF
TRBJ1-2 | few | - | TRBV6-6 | TGTGCCAGCAGTTTACGGACGGATTATGGCTACACCTTC | CASSLRTDYGYTF
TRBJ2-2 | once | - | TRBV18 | TGTGCCAGCTCACCCCGGGACCCCCGTTCTGGGGAGCTGTTTTTT | CASSPRDPRSGELFF
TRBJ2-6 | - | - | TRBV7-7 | TGTGCCAGCAGCTTAGCTCCAGGTGGGACTGGGGCCAACGTCCTGACTTTC | CASSLAPGGTGANVLTF
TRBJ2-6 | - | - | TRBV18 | TGTGCCAGCTCACCCCCAGGTCCCAACGTCCTGACTTTC | CASSPPGPNVLTF
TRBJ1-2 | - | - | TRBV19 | TGTGCCAGTAGTTCGGTGGACAGATCGGGTGGCTACACCTTC | CASSSVDRSGGYTF
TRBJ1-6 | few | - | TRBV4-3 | TGCGCCAGCAGCCAAGACCCTAGCTCCTATAATTCACCCCTCCACTTT | CASSQDPSSYNSPLHF
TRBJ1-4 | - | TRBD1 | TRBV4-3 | TGCGCCAGCAGCCAAGATCAGGGCAGGGGGCTGGTAAAACTGTTTTTT | CASSQDQGRGLVKLFF
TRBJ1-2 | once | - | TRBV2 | TGTGCCAGCACCCGGGGGCAAGGGAACTATGGCTACACCTTC | CASTRGQGNYGYTF
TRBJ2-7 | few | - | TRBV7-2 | TGTGCCAGCAGCACCGGCTACGAGCAGTACTTC | CASSTGYEQYF
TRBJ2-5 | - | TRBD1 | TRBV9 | TGTGCCAGCAGCGGGTTTGGGACAGCCCAGGGGACCCAGTACTTC | CASSGFGTAQGTQYF